Listed here is a single T cell receptor beta chain. The antigen remains unidentified. These data belong to a study of shared clonotypes between healthy human individuals. General study results and limits: Naive CD4 clonotypes were shared across a handful of donors at roughly 5%.

Germline CDR1 and CDR2: SQVTM and ANQGSEA. Unmatched junction bases numbered 6, after V lost 2 bases and J lost 5 bases. CDR3 size: 14 residues. The sorted-subset replicate PCRs were given around 200 ng DNA, which is tens of thousands of T cell genomes. Only in-frame clones appear in the TCRdb table, and some are missing; sequencing was by immunoSEQ multiplex PCR. The sample contains around 510,000 clones, roughly 95% of which appear only once. The sample taken for sequencing was naive CD4+ T cells sorted from blood. Stated subset: CD45RA+ positively selected. The V call is TRBV29-1, the J call TRBJ2-1; 7 bases are shared with TRBD2. This clonotype originated in a young woman in good health. As DNA, the CDR3 is TGCAGCGTTGAAACTAGCGAGGGGCACAATGAGCAGTTCTTC. It yields the protein CSVETSEGHNEQFF.